The 23 T cell receptor beta chains in this list originate from one sample, sequenced in a study of blood T cell repertoires in COVID-19. Produced via immunoSEQ multiplex PCR; TCRdb's table is partial and in-frame only. The sample has about 150,000 clones; 75% to 85% are singletons. The material sequenced was peripheral blood. The receptors were sampled from a woman in her forties or fifties with acute or convalescent COVID-19.

The chain carries TRBV9 and TRBJ2-7, with TRBD1 identical over 8 bases. Per germline, CDR1 SGDLS and CDR2 YYNGEE. This CDR3 is built from 16 residues. The trim removed 0 bases at V and 3 bases at J, leaving 8 bases unmatched. CDR3 nucleotides: TGTGCCAGCAGCGTAGCCGGGACAGGATTTCTCTACGAGCAGTACTTC. Its translation: CASSVAGTGFLYEQYF.

In its sample, this clone was seen once. This chain uses TRBV7-2 with TRBJ2-7, with 13 bases matching TRBD2. The CDR3 runs to 15 residues. CDR1 and CDR2 (germline): SGHTA, FQGNSA. The trim removed 4 bases at V and 7 bases at J, leaving 7 bases unmatched. The CDR3 DNA is TGTGCCAGCAGCTCCGAACTAGCGGGAGGGGGGGAGCAGTACTTC. It specifies CASSSELAGGGEQYF. Filled out from reference TRBV7-2 and TRBJ2-7, the complete variable domain reads GAGVSQSPSNKVTEKGKDVELRCDPISGHTALYWYRQSLGQGLEFLIYFQGNSAPDKSGLPSDRFSAERTGGSVSTLTIQRTQQEDSAVYLCASSSELAGGGEQYFGPGTRLTVT.

The V and J genes are TRBV10-1 and TRBJ1-2; D may be TRBD1 (5 bases). V lost 3 bases, J lost 3 bases, and 17 bases lay in between. This CDR3 has 16 amino acids. Germline CDR1 WNHNN, CDR2 SYGVQD (reference sequence). CDR3 DNA: TGCGCCAGCAGTGAAGAGCTTCCGAGGACATACTATGGCTACACCTTC. Amino acid sequence: CASSEELPRTYYGYTF.

CDR3 sequence reads: CASSRLGAAGNTIYF. The CDR3 DNA reads TGCGCCAGCAGCCGCCTGGGGGCTGCAGGAAACACCATATATTTT. The chain links TRBV4-1 to TRBJ1-3; D may be TRBD1 (6 bases). The CDR3 covers 15 residues. Trimming removed 4 bases at V and 4 bases at J, with 14 bases between. Germline V gene data show CDR1 as MGHRA and CDR2 as YSYEKL.

This clone has just a few counts. The rearrangement links TRBV6-5 to TRBJ1-4; 8 bases fit TRBD1. V lost 5 bases, J lost 7 bases, and 6 bases stayed unmatched. This CDR3 contains 14 residues. Per the germline V gene, CDR1 is MNHEY and CDR2 is SVGAGI. This chain's CDR3 is CASSRQGTSEKLFF. In DNA, the CDR3 is TGTGCCAGCAGTCGACAGGGGACAAGTGAAAAACTGTTTTTT.

The gene calls are TRBV29-1 and TRBJ2-7; perhaps TRBD1 as D (6 bases). V was trimmed by 8 bases and J by 5 bases, leaving 22 bases between them. There are 14 residues in the CDR3. CDR1 is SQVTM, CDR2 ANQGSEA, per germline. This chain's CDR3 is CSPLRTGYGNEQYF. In DNA form, the CDR3 reads TGCAGCCCCCTCCGAACAGGGTATGGAAACGAGCAGTACTTC.

The genes are TRBV18 and TRBJ1-1; D remains unclear. Germline-derived CDR1 and CDR2 are KGHSH and LQKENI. This CDR3 comprises 14 residues. Between the trimmed V and J ends, which lost 2 bases and 1 base, there was a span of 8 bases. CDR3 sequence: CASSPINGNTEAFF. The CDR3 DNA follows: TGTGCCAGCTCACCAATCAACGGGAACACTGAAGCTTTCTTT.

This chain uses TRBV12-3 or TRBV12-4 with TRBJ1-4, with no clear D. This CDR3 is built from 12 residues. Trimming removed 5 bases at V and 7 bases at J, with 8 bases between. CDR3 sequence reads: CASSLPREKLFF. As DNA, the CDR3 is TGTGCCAGCAGTCTCCCGCGTGAAAAACTGTTTTTT.

The chain uses TRBV6-1 and TRBJ2-7, with 7 bases aligning to TRBD1. The V segment lost 1 base and the J segment 12 bases; nucleotides outside the gene matches: 9. CDR1 and CDR2 from the germline V gene are MNHNS and SASEGT. This CDR3 is built from 13 residues. The CDR3 DNA sequence: TGTGCCAGCAGTGAAGACAAGGGGGCCCGCGGGTACTTC. Its protein product is CASSEDKGARGYF.

V gene TRBV5-4 combines with J gene TRBJ2-2; 7 bases match TRBD1. The J segment lost 0 bases and the V segment lost 4 bases, leaving 6 bases of the junction unmatched. The CDR3 consists of 16 residues. Germline assignment: CDR1 SGHNT and CDR2 YYREEE (reference sequence). As DNA, the CDR3 is TGTGCCAGCAGCACTGAAGGGGGCACGAACACCGGGGAGCTGTTTTTT. Encoded protein: CASSTEGGTNTGELFF.

This rearrangement joins TRBV29-1 to TRBJ1-5; D unresolved. The CDR3 has 11 residues. V gave up 4 bases and J gave up 9 bases, with 10 bases separating them. Looked up from germline, CDR1 is SQVTM and CDR2 is ANQGSEA. The CDR3 region is CSVGEIGPQHF. CDR3 bases: TGCAGCGTTGGGGAGATCGGGCCCCAGCATTTT.

Notes on this clone: The same CDR3 also results from other DNA sequences found in this sample. V gene TRBV5-1 combines with J gene TRBJ2-3, with 10 bases lining up with TRBD2. The CDR3 runs 15 residues. From germline, CDR1 is SGHRS and CDR2 YFSETQ. Trimming at V came to 0 bases and at J to 4 bases, leaving 2 bases not matched to a gene. CDR3 loop: CASSLALAGADTQYF. CDR3 coding DNA: TGCGCCAGCAGCTTGGCGCTAGCGGGGGCAGATACGCAGTATTTT.

The chain employs TRBV7-2 and TRBJ2-3; D is unresolved. Trimming shortened V by 5 bases and J by 3 bases, and 15 bases separated the two germline ends. Germline V lookup: CDR1 SGHTA, CDR2 FQGNSA. This CDR3 has 15 amino acids. CDR3 sequence (DNA): TGTGCCAGCAGCGTTAGCCCCGTGGTAACAGATACGCAGTATTTT. Protein sequence: CASSVSPVVTDTQYF.

The CDR3 here is CASSLRTGFRGNTIYF. CDR3 DNA sequence: TGTGCCAGCAGTTTAAGGACAGGGTTTCGTGGAAACACCATATATTTT. The V gene is TRBV27, the J gene TRBJ1-3; 8 bases fit TRBD1. The germline gives CDR1 MNHEY, CDR2 SMNVEV (reference sequence). The CDR3 spans 16 residues. The trim removed 2 bases at V and 3 bases at J, leaving 6 bases unmatched.

This CDR3 is CASSPGEPSGNTIYF. The CDR3 DNA reads as TGCGCCAGCAGCCCAGGGGAGCCCTCTGGAAACACCATATATTTT. This rearrangement joins TRBV5-1 to TRBJ1-3, with D maybe TRBD1 (6 bases). This CDR3 is built from 15 residues. V lost 4 bases and J 0 bases, leaving 11 bases between the germline ends. Per the germline V gene, CDR1 is SGHRS and CDR2 is YFSETQ.

The CDR3 loop reads CASALTGAYEQYF. The CDR3 coding sequence is TGTGCCAGCGCGTTAACGGGGGCCTACGAGCAGTACTTC. V and J are TRBV6-5 and TRBJ2-7; a weak D match, TRBD2 (6 bases). This CDR3 region has 13 residues. Looked up from germline, CDR1 is MNHEY and CDR2 is SVGAGI. The ends were cut back, 8 bases at V and 2 bases at J, with 13 bases in the middle.

This clone was seen only once. The chain carries TRBV7-8 and TRBJ1-1; 9 bases match TRBD1. The CDR3 contains 19 residues. Germline-derived CDR1 and CDR2 are SGHVS and FQNEAQ. V shed 3 bases and J 0 bases; nucleotides not matched to a gene: 14. The CDR3 sequence is CASSFGTGYTPDMNTEAFF. CDR3 DNA: TGTGCCAGCAGCTTCGGGACAGGGTACACCCCTGACATGAACACTGAAGCTTTCTTT.

CDR3 bases: TGTGCCAGCAGCCGCGACAGCCGGAACACTGAAGCTTTCTTT. It translates to CASSRDSRNTEAFF. The gene calls are TRBV5-4 and TRBJ1-1; TRBD1 might be the D (5 bases). Germline CDR1 SGHNT, CDR2 YYREEE (reference sequence). CDR3 length: 14 residues. The germline V and J ends were trimmed by 4 bases and 1 base, with 11 bases remaining between them.

This rearrangement joins TRBV11-2 to TRBJ2-1, with TRBD2 as a possible D gene (6 bases). CDR1 is SGHAT, CDR2 FQNNGV, per germline. The CDR3 sequence is 13 residues long. Between the trimmed V and J ends, which lost 3 bases and 12 bases, there was a span of 15 bases. CDR3 in amino acids: CASSLGFSGVQFF. CDR3 bases: TGTGCCAGCAGCTTGGGTTTTAGCGGAGTGCAGTTCTTC. The whole variable domain, filled in from reference TRBV11-2 and TRBJ2-1, reads EAGVAQSPRYKIIEKRQSVAFWCNPISGHATLYWYQQILGQGPKLLIQFQNNGVVDDSQLPKDRFSAERLKGVDSTLKIQPAKLEDSAVYLCASSLGFSGVQFFGPGTRLTVL.

The rearrangement joins TRBV19 to TRBJ1-5, with D uncertain. CDR3 size: 13 residues. The germline CDR1 and CDR2 sequences are LNHDA and SQIVND (reference sequence). DNA of the CDR3: TGTGGAACGTCCAGGCAGAACAATCAGCCCCAGCATTTT. The encoded protein is CGTSRQNNQPQHF. Supplemented by reference TRBV19 and TRBJ1-5, the full variable domain reads DGGITQSPKYLFRKEGQNVTLSCEQNLNHDAMYWYRQDPGQGLRLIYYSQIVNDFQKGDIAEGYSVSREKKESFPLTVTSAQKNPTAFYLCGTSRQNNQPQHFGDGTRLSIL.

This clone was seen a handful of times. V and J are TRBV2 and TRBJ1-5; D perhaps matches TRBD1 (6 bases). The CDR3 sequence is 15 residues long. CDR1 and CDR2 (germline): SNHLY, FYNNEI. Trimming cost V 7 bases and J 1 base, with 14 bases left between them. In nucleotides, the CDR3 is TGTGCCAGCACAGGGGCTCTCAGGAGCAATCAGCCCCAGCATTTT. It specifies CASTGALRSNQPQHF.

This chain uses TRBV6-5 with TRBJ2-7, with D maybe TRBD2 (6 bases). Germline lookup yields CDR1 MNHEY and CDR2 SVGAGI. The CDR3 consists of 16 residues. Trimming took 4 bases from V and 3 from J, leaving 19 bases between them. The chain's CDR3 is CASSWRGRDGIYEQYF. In nucleotides, the CDR3 is TGTGCCAGCAGTTGGCGGGGCCGGGACGGAATCTACGAGCAGTACTTC.

The genes are TRBV6-2 or TRBV6-3 and TRBJ2-7; 11 nucleotides match TRBD2. Per the germline V gene, CDR1 is MNHEY and CDR2 is SVGEGT. The CDR3 consists of 15 residues. V shed 6 bases and J 9 bases; nucleotides not matched to a gene: 13. The CDR3 region is CASSQTSGSWNGQYF. The CDR3, as DNA: TGTGCCAGCAGCCAAACTAGCGGGAGTTGGAATGGGCAGTACTTC.